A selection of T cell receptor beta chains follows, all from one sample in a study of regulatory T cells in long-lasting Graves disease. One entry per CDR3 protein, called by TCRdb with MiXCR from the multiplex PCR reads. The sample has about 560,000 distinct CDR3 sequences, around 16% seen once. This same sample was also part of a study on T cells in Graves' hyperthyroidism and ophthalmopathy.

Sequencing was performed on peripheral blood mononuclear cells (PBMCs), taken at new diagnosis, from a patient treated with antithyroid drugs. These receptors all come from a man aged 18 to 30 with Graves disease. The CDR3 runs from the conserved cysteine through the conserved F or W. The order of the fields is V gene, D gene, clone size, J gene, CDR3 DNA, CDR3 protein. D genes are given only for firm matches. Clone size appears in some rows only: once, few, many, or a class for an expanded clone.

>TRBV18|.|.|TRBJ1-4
TGTGCCAGCTCAGGGAGGACGGTGGCTAATGAAAAACTGTTTTTT
CASSGRTVANEKLFF
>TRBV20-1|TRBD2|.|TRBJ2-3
TGCAGTGCTGGGACTAGCGGGACGATAGATACGCAGTATTTT
CSAGTSGTIDTQYF
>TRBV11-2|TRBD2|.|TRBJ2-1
TGTGCCAGCAGCTTCTCTCTAGCGGGAGGGCATGAGCAGTTCTTC
CASSFSLAGGHEQFF
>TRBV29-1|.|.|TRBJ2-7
TGCAGCGTCTTACTAGCCCACGAGCAGTACTTC
CSVLLAHEQYF
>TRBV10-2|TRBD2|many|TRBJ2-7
TGCGCCAGCAGCCTAGCGGGAGGTGCCGACGAGCAGTACTTC
CASSLAGGADEQYF
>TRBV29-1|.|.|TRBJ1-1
TGCAGCGCATCCATCCGGGGTCACACTGAAGCTTTCTTT
CSASIRGHTEAFF
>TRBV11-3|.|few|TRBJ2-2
TGTGCCAGCAGCTCCCAAAACCGTGGCTATGCCAACTCCGAGAACACCGGGGAGCTGTTTTTT
CASSSQNRGYANSENTGELFF
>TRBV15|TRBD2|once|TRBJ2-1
TGTGCCACCAGCAGAGGAATGGGGGGAGGGGTTACCTACAATGAGCAGTTCTTC
CATSRGMGGGVTYNEQFF
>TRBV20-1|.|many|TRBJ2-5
TGCAGTGCCACTAATAGGGGGGGTAGAGAGACCCAGTACTTC
CSATNRGGRETQYF
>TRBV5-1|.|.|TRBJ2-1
TGCGCCAGCAGCTTGGCCACCGGACCTAGCTCCTACAATGAGCAGTTCTTC
CASSLATGPSSYNEQFF
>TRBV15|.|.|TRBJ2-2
TGTGCCACCAGCAACTCACGGAGCACCGGGGAGCTGTTTTTT
CATSNSRSTGELFF
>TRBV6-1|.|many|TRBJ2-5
TGTGCCAGCAGTGAAGGGTGGAATGAAGAGACCCAGTACTTC
CASSEGWNEETQYF
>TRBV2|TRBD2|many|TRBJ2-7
TGTGCCAGCAGTGTTGAAGCGGGAGGGATCGAGCAGTACTTC
CASSVEAGGIEQYF
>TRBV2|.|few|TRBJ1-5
TGTGCCAGCAGTGAAGGGGTAGCGGGGAATCAGCCCCAGCATTTT
CASSEGVAGNQPQHF
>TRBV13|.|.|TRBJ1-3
TGTGCCAGCAGCCCGAGGGTGTACACTGGAAACACCATATATTTT
CASSPRVYTGNTIYF
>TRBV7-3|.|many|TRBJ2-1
TGTGCCAGCAGCTTAAGTGCAGCCTCCTACAATGAGCAGTTCTTC
CASSLSAASYNEQFF
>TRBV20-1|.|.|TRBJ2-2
TGCAGTGCTAGATGGCCTCGGGGTTGGGAGCAGAACACCGGGGAGCTGTTTTTT
CSARWPRGWEQNTGELFF
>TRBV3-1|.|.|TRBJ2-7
TGTGCCAGCAGCCAATTAGACAGATCCTACGAGCAGTACTTC
CASSQLDRSYEQYF
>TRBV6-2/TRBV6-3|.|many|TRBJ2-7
TGTGCCAGCAGTGAAGGGACTTTCTACGAGCAGTACTTC
CASSEGTFYEQYF
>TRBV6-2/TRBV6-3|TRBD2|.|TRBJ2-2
TGTGCCAGCAAAAGGACTAGCGGGAGTCCCCCCGGGGAGCTGTTTTTT
CASKRTSGSPPGELFF
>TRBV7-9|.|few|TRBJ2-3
TGTGCCAGCAGCCCCCGCATACATACGCAGTATTTT
CASSPRIHTQYF
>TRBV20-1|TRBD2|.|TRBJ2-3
TGCAGTGCTACCGGGACTACTACCTCTACGCAGTATTTT
CSATGTTTSTQYF
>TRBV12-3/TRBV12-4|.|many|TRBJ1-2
TGTGCCAGCAGTACAGGGTTCTACACCTTC
CASSTGFYTF
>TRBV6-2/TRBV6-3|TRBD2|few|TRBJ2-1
TGTGCCAGCAGTTCGCAGCGGGAGGGCTTCGAGCAGTTCTTC
CASSSQREGFEQFF
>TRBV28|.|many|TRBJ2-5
TGTGCCAGCTCCCCCGGAGAGACAGACCAAGAGACCCAGTACTTC
CASSPGETDQETQYF
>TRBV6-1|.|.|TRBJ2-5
TGTGCCAGCGGGGCAACTACTTCTCTCGAAGAGACCCAGTACTTC
CASGATTSLEETQYF
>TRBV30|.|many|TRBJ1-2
TGTGCCTGGAGTGTACTGTCTGGCTACACCTTC
CAWSVLSGYTF
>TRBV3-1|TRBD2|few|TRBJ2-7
TGTGCCAGCAGCCGGGCTAGCGGGATTGACTACGAGCAGTACTTC
CASSRASGIDYEQYF
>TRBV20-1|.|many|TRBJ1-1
TGCAGTGCTACCGGGACGGTGAACACTGAAGCTTTCTTT
CSATGTVNTEAFF
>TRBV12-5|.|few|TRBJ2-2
TGTGCTAGTGGTTTGGTAATGTGGGGGGCGTCGAACACCGGGGAGCTGTTTTTT
CASGLVMWGASNTGELFF
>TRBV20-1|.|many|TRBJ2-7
TGCAGTGCTCGACAGGTCTCCTACGAGCAGTACTTC
CSARQVSYEQYF
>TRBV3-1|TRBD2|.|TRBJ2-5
TGTGCCAGCAGCCAAGGGCTGCGGGGCGGGGGCCAAGAGACCCAGTACTTC
CASSQGLRGGGQETQYF
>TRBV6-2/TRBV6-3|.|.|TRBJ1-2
TGTGCCAGCAGTGAAAGTCGGGGGCGGGCCTATGGCTACACCTTC
CASSESRGRAYGYTF
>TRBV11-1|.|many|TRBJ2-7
TGTGCCAGCAGCTCATGGGGACGGAGCTCCTACGAGCAGTACTTC
CASSSWGRSSYEQYF
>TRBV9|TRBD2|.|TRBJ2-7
TGTGCCAGCAGCGTCGGGACTAGCGGGCACTACGAGCAGTACTTC
CASSVGTSGHYEQYF
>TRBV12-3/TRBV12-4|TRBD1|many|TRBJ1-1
TGTGCCAGCAGCCCGACAGGGACTGAAGCTTTCTTT
CASSPTGTEAFF
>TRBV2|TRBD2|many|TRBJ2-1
TGTGCCAGCAGTTACGGGGGACTAGCGACCAACAATGAGCAGTTCTTC
CASSYGGLATNNEQFF
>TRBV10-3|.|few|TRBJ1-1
TGTGCCACGGCCGGGGGGCTGAACACTGAAGCTTTCTTT
CATAGGLNTEAFF
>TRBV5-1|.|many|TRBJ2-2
TGCGCCAGCAGCTTCAAGGGTACCGGGGAGCTGTTTTTT
CASSFKGTGELFF
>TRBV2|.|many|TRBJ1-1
TGTGCCAGCAGTGGGACAGCGAACACTGAAGCTTTCTTT
CASSGTANTEAFF
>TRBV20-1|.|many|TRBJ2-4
TGCAGTGCTAGTCCGGACGTAAACATTCAGTACTTC
CSASPDVNIQYF
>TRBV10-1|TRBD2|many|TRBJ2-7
TGCGCCAGCAGTGAGACTGGGGCGGGAGCATACGAGCAGTACTTC
CASSETGAGAYEQYF
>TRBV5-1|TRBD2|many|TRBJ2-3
TGCGCCAGCAGCTTGCGGCGGGGGATCACAGATACGCAGTATTTT
CASSLRRGITDTQYF
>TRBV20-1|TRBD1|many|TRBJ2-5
TGCAGTGCTAGAGATACCGGGACAGCAAACCAAGAGACCCAGTACTTC
CSARDTGTANQETQYF
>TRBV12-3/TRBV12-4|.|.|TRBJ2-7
TGTGCCAGCAGTTCCCCCGGGACATTATCCTACGAGCAGTACTTC
CASSSPGTLSYEQYF
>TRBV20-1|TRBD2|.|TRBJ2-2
TGCAGTGCTAGGAGGGCGGGAGCAAACACCGGGGTGCTGTTTTTT
CSARRAGANTGVLFF
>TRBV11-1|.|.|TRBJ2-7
TGTGCCAGCAGCTTAGCCCTCGGCGGTCACGAGCAGTACTTC
CASSLALGGHEQYF
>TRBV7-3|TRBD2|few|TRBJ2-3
TGTGCCAGCAGCAGGGGACTAGCGGGAGGGACAGATACGCAGTATTTT
CASSRGLAGGTDTQYF